The next 24 T cell receptor beta chains were all read from a single sample in a study of OX40 agonist ivuxolimab in advanced cancers. Repertoires were generated with immunoSEQ multiplex PCR, while TCRdb's copy carries only in-frame clones and drops some. The sample lists about 77,000 clones, 89% occurring once. The sequencing here drew on CD4+ or CD8+ T cells sorted from blood, taken in a trial of the OX40 agonist ivuxolimab. The receptors come from an adult with an advanced solid tumor such as melanoma, head and neck, liver or kidney cancer.

The V gene is TRBV7-8, the J gene TRBJ2-3, with 11 bases that match TRBD2. Germline V gives CDR1 SGHVS, CDR2 FQNEAQ. J lost 5 bases, V lost 4 bases, and 8 bases had no gene match. The CDR3 spans 16 residues. The CDR3 spells CASSSRGTSGGDTQYF. DNA for the CDR3: TGTGCCAGCAGCTCTAGGGGGACTAGCGGAGGAGATACGCAGTATTTT.

This sequence joins TRBV7-2 and TRBJ2-7; TRBD2 aligns across 9 bases. Germline assignment: CDR1 SGHTA and CDR2 FQGNSA. Losses at the gene ends were 5 bases for V and 4 bases for J; bases not matched to a gene: 3. The CDR3 totals 13 residues. The CDR3 bases are TGTGCCAGCAGCCTTCTAGCGGGGTACGAGCAGTACTTC. Amino acids: CASSLLAGYEQYF.

The chain recombines TRBV5-1 with TRBJ2-7; TRBD1 might be the D (6 bases). V lost 7 bases to trimming and J lost 3 bases, with 14 bases between them. The CDR3 consists of 13 residues. CDR1 and CDR2 (germline): SGHRS, YFSETQ. The CDR3 DNA reads as TGCGCCAGCGCACGGGACAAGAACTACGAGCAGTACTTC. This encodes CASARDKNYEQYF.

The chain carries TRBV29-1 and TRBJ1-5; maybe TRBD1 (5 bases). CDR3 length: 14 amino acids. V was pared by 5 bases and J by 2 bases, with 13 bases between. Germline CDR1 and CDR2: SQVTM and ANQGSEA. CDR3 in DNA: TGCAGCGTTCGACCAGGGCCAGGCAATCAGCCCCAGCATTTT. This encodes CSVRPGPGNQPQHF.

This chain uses TRBV2 with TRBJ2-2; D is perhaps TRBD1 (6 bases). In germline, CDR1 is SNHLY, CDR2 FYNNEI. The CDR3 runs to 14 residues. Trimming took 2 bases from V and 6 from J, leaving 10 bases between them. CDR3 in DNA: TGTGCCAGCAGTGAACAGGGGTGGGCCGGGGAGCTGTTTTTT. This translates into CASSEQGWAGELFF.

The gene calls are TRBV5-8 and TRBJ2-6, with D uncertain. The CDR3 spans 14 residues. Trimming took off 6 bases at V and 4 bases at J, with 11 bases between the two ends. Germline V gene sequence: CDR1 SGHTS, CDR2 YDEGEE. CDR3 sequence: CASNALSGANVLTF. Here the CDR3 DNA reads TGTGCCAGCAACGCACTCTCCGGGGCCAACGTCCTGACTTTC.

The V call is TRBV7-2, the J call TRBJ2-3; no reliable D call. V lost 5 bases, J lost 2 bases, and 2 bases lay in between. The germline V gene encodes CDR1 SGHTA and CDR2 FQGNSA. The CDR3 totals 11 residues. CDR3 residues: CASSVTDTQYF. The DNA for the CDR3 is TGTGCCAGCAGCGTCACAGATACGCAGTATTTT.

The chain couples TRBV2 to TRBJ2-1; weak D call: TRBD1 (5 bases). V was trimmed by 3 bases and J by 8 bases, leaving 14 bases between them. Germline values: CDR1 SNHLY, CDR2 FYNNEI. The CDR3 spans 14 residues. In nucleotides, the CDR3 is TGTGCCAGCAGTGACCAGGGCGTTGGGTATGAGCAGTTCTTC. Translated, it gives CASSDQGVGYEQFF.

The chain carries TRBV28 and TRBJ1-2, with D perhaps TRBD1 (6 bases). Germline values: CDR1 MDHEN, CDR2 SYDVKM. This CDR3 has 14 amino acids. V lost 2 bases and J lost 3, with 10 bases in between. In nucleotides, the CDR3 is TGTGCCAGCAGTTTAGATGGGGGGCACTATGGCTACACCTTC. This translates into CASSLDGGHYGYTF.

V is TRBV9 and J is TRBJ2-3, with 7 bases fitting TRBD1. Trimming took 4 bases from V and 5 from J; bases not matched to a gene: 10. Per germline, CDR1 SGDLS and CDR2 YYNGEE. The CDR3 totals 15 residues. CDR3 sequence (DNA): TGTGCCAGCAGCTCGACAGGGATAGTAGGAGATACGCAGTATTTT. It translates to CASSSTGIVGDTQYF.

The chain has TRBV18 and TRBJ2-7, with 7 bases fitting TRBD2. The CDR3 consists of 14 residues. Germline CDR1 is KGHSH and CDR2 is LQKENI. Losses at the gene ends were 3 bases for V and 0 bases for J; bases not matched to a gene: 2. The CDR3 is CASSPGLDSYEQYF. The DNA for the CDR3 is TGTGCCAGCTCACCCGGACTAGACTCCTACGAGCAGTACTTC. Combining the CDR3 with reference TRBV18 and TRBJ2-7 gives the whole variable domain NAGVMQNPRHLVRRRGQEARLRCSPMKGHSHVYWYRQLPEEGLKFMVYLQKENIIDESGMPKERFSAEFPKEGPSILRIQQVVRGDSAAYFCASSPGLDSYEQYFGPGTRLTVT.

This chain links TRBV11-2 with TRBJ1-2; 9 bases align to TRBD1. Trimming at V came to 4 bases and at J to 5 bases, leaving 2 bases not matched to a gene. Germline CDR1 and CDR2: SGHAT and FQNNGV. This CDR3 comprises 13 residues. CDR3 region: CASSSGQGYGYTF. For the CDR3, the DNA is TGTGCCAGCAGCTCAGGACAGGGGTATGGCTACACCTTC.

This chain uses TRBV6-6 with TRBJ2-1; TRBD1 matches at 8 bases. The CDR3 contains 13 residues. The V gene end was trimmed by 2 bases and the J gene end by 6 bases; junction bases not matched to a gene: 0. Germline V CDR1 and CDR2: MNHNY, SVGAGI (reference sequence). The CDR3 spells CASSYDRGNEQFF. DNA of the CDR3: TGTGCCAGCAGTTACGACAGGGGCAATGAGCAGTTCTTC.

The V and J genes are TRBV5-4 and TRBJ1-1; unclear D gene. The V end was cut by 3 bases, the J end by 6 bases, with 15 bases between. CDR3 length: 14 residues. Germline CDR1 and CDR2: SGHNT and YYREEE (reference sequence). Here the CDR3 reads CASSSRTRPAEAFF. For the CDR3, the DNA is TGTGCCAGCAGCTCCCGGACCCGACCAGCTGAAGCTTTCTTT.

The chain has TRBV18 and TRBJ1-3, with D perhaps TRBD1 (5 bases). Germline V gives CDR1 KGHSH, CDR2 LQKENI. V gave up 6 bases and J gave up 4 bases, with 16 bases separating them. The CDR3 sequence is 15 residues long. CDR3 sequence reads: CASSTQGSTGNTIYF. The CDR3 region has the DNA TGTGCCAGCTCCACCCAGGGTTCAACAGGAAACACCATATATTTT.

This clone was seen more than once but under ten times. The rearrangement links TRBV2 to TRBJ1-5, with 9 bases lining up with TRBD1. Germline CDR1 reads SNHLY; CDR2 reads FYNNEI. Trimming at V came to 5 bases and at J to 10 bases, leaving 12 bases not matched to a gene. CDR3 length equals 15 residues. The DNA for the CDR3 is TGTGCCAGCAGTTCACAGGGGGCGGGCCAATCCCCCCAGCATTTT. This codes for CASSSQGAGQSPQHF.

This chain joins TRBV29-1 and TRBJ2-3; 9 bases match TRBD1. Germline V gene data show CDR1 as SQVTM and CDR2 as ANQGSEA. The trim removed 3 bases at V and 2 bases at J, leaving 6 bases unmatched. CDR3 length: 15 amino acids. The CDR3 loop reads CSVEFWDRATDTQYF. The CDR3 DNA follows: TGCAGCGTTGAGTTCTGGGACAGGGCCACAGATACGCAGTATTTT.

This sequence joins TRBV27 and TRBJ2-5; TRBD2 aligns across 10 bases. Germline CDR1 reads MNHEY; CDR2 reads SMNVEV (reference sequence). V was pared by 5 bases and J by 4 bases, with 10 bases of the junction left unmatched. The CDR3 has 16 amino acids. This CDR3 reads CASSGRLAGGGETQYF. DNA of the CDR3: TGTGCCAGCAGTGGACGACTAGCGGGTGGGGGAGAGACCCAGTACTTC.

V is TRBV5-6 and J is TRBJ1-2; D remains ambiguous. The CDR3 spans 14 residues. V lost 1 base and J lost 8, with 15 bases in between. Germline CDR1 SGHDT, CDR2 YYEEEE. DNA for the CDR3: TGTGCCAGCAGCTTGCCCAGGTCTACGGGGGGCTACACCTTC. Encoded protein: CASSLPRSTGGYTF.

This clone was counted between two and nine times. The same CDR3 can be traced to other DNA sequences in this sample. The V and J genes are TRBV16 and TRBJ2-5; possibly TRBD2 for D (6 bases). The CDR3 extends over 15 amino acids. In germline, CDR1 is KGHSY, CDR2 FQNENV. V dropped 3 bases and J dropped 3 bases, with 14 bases sitting between them. CDR3 sequence: CASSQSGTGEETQYF. The DNA for the CDR3 is TGTGCCAGCAGCCAGTCCGGGACGGGGGAAGAGACCCAGTACTTC.

The chain has TRBV5-1 and TRBJ1-4, with D maybe TRBD1 (6 bases). The CDR3 has 15 residues. Trimming shortened V by 4 bases and J by 8 bases, and 18 bases separated the two germline ends. CDR1 and CDR2 from the germline V gene are SGHRS and YFSETQ. The CDR3 DNA reads TGCGCCAGCAGCCCGGACAGTCCGAACAGGGAAAAACTGTTTTTT. Encoded protein: CASSPDSPNREKLFF.

The J gene is TRBJ2-5, the V gene TRBV9, with D perhaps TRBD2 (6 bases). The J call may be wrong; the DNA end is better matched by TRBJ2-7. Per the germline V gene, CDR1 is SGDLS and CDR2 is YYNGEE. This CDR3 comprises 13 residues. The CDR3 protein is CASSRPGLGEQYF. CDR3 sequence (DNA): TGTGCCAGCAGCCGCCCGGGACTTGGCGAGCAGTACTTC.

This clone was seen only a few times. The gene calls are TRBV18 and TRBJ2-5, with D possibly being TRBD2 (6 bases). V dropped 0 bases and J dropped 2 bases, with 19 bases sitting between them. This CDR3 has 18 residues. Germline CDR1 reads KGHSH; CDR2 reads LQKENI. The chain's CDR3 is CASSPPNGAGRLQETQYF. CDR3 nucleotides: TGTGCCAGCTCACCACCGAATGGGGCGGGAAGACTTCAAGAGACCCAGTACTTC.

The chain joins TRBV6-5 to TRBJ1-2; TRBD1 is a possible D gene (5 bases). Trimming cost V 5 bases and J 5 bases, with 12 bases left between them. Germline CDR1 MNHEY, CDR2 SVGAGI. This CDR3 is built from 13 residues. Written as DNA, the CDR3 is TGTGCCAGCAGTCCGGACATGGGGTATGGCTACACCTTC. This codes for CASSPDMGYGYTF.